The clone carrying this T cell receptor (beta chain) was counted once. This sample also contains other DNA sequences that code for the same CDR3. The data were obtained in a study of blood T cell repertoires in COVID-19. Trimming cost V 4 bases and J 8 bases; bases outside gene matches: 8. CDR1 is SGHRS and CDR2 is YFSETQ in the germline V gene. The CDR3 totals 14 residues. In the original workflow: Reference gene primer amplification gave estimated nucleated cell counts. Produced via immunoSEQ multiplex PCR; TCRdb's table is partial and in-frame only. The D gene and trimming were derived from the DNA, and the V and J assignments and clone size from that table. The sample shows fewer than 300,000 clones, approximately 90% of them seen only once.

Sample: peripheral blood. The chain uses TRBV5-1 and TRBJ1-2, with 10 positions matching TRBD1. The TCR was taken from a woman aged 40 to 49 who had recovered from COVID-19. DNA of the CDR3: TGCGCCAGCAGCCCCGGACAGGGGGGCGGGGGCTACACCTTC. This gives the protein CASSPGQGGGGYTF.